This T cell receptor (beta chain) comes out of a study of T cells in localized non-small cell lung cancer. General study results and limits: Longer overall survival was linked to higher blood T cell density. Since sequencing was restricted to only one region of the tumor, intratumor heterogeneity remains a possibility. Uninvolved adjacent lung showed peak T cell clonality, exceeding tumor. Out of the top 100 tumor clones, a median around 50 were seen in adjacent lung.

The table came from immunoSEQ multiplex PCR; TCRdb's copy has only in-frame clones and leaves some out. Of tens of thousands of clones listed, roughly 84% were seen once; the top ten hold more than 4.5%. With 5 bases clipped from V and 3 bases from J, the junction kept 8 bases outside the gene matches. The CDR3 sequence is 15 residues long. Germline loops: CDR1 PRHDT, CDR2 FYEKMQ (reference sequence). This clone came up once. Antigen unknown. This material consisted of PBMCs, taken before any cancer treatment. This TCR derives from a man aged 40-75 years with stage II lung adenocarcinoma. The rearrangement uses TRBV13 and TRBJ1-2; 8 nucleotides align to TRBD1. CDR3: CASSLQGARYYGYTF. The CDR3 DNA reads as TGTGCCAGCAGCCTCCAGGGGGCGCGATACTATGGCTACACCTTC.